What follows are 20 T cell receptor beta chains derived from one specimen sequenced in a study of blood T cell repertoires in COVID-19. The assay was immunoSEQ multiplex PCR, and TCRdb's table has in-frame clones only and misses some. Seen here are 120,000 or so clones, over 75% observed once, and the top ten hold about 1%. The material sequenced was peripheral blood. Source of these receptors: an elderly woman with acute or convalescent COVID-19.

V gene TRBV30 combines with J gene TRBJ2-7, with 8 positions matching TRBD1. The germline CDR1 and CDR2 sequences are GTSNPN and SVGIG (reference sequence). The J segment lost 7 bases and the V segment lost 1 base, leaving 12 bases of the junction unmatched. The CDR3 totals 15 residues. CDR3 in amino acids: CAWSAPDRERGEQYF. Written as DNA, the CDR3 is TGTGCCTGGAGTGCCCCGGACAGGGAGAGGGGAGAGCAGTACTTC.

The rearrangement joins TRBV18 to TRBJ1-5; D possibly corresponds to TRBD1 (6 bases). The CDR3 loop spans 14 amino acids. Deletions cut 4 bases from V and 2 bases from J, with 9 bases between. CDR1 is KGHSH and CDR2 is LQKENI in the germline V gene. The CDR3 loop reads CASSRGQGNQPQHF. Here the CDR3 DNA reads TGTGCCAGCTCACGGGGACAAGGCAATCAGCCCCAGCATTTT.

The chain joins TRBV7-3 to TRBJ2-2; 12 bases match TRBD2. Trimming at V came to 6 bases and at J to 4 bases, leaving 3 bases not matched to a gene. The length of the CDR3 is 15 residues. Germline V gene data show CDR1 as SGHTA and CDR2 as FQGTGA. The CDR3: CASRLAGGPTGELFF. The CDR3 DNA follows: TGTGCCAGCAGGCTAGCGGGGGGGCCCACCGGGGAGCTGTTTTTT.

The chain recombines TRBV13 with TRBJ2-3, with TRBD2 identical over 14 bases. The CDR3 has 18 residues. The V gene end was trimmed by 5 bases and the J gene end by 3 bases; junction bases not matched to a gene: 10. The germline V gene encodes CDR1 PRHDT and CDR2 FYEKMQ (reference sequence). CDR3 sequence (DNA): TGTGCCAGCAGCGGGAGGGGACTAGCGGGAGCCAGAACAGATACGCAGTATTTT. It encodes CASSGRGLAGARTDTQYF.

The chain recombines TRBV4-1 with TRBJ2-7; D perhaps matches TRBD2 (6 bases). The length of the CDR3 is 16 residues. Germline CDR1 MGHRA, CDR2 YSYEKL. The V and J ends lost 3 bases and 1 base respectively, with 16 bases between them. The CDR3 loop reads CASSQVGGIQSYEQYF. Written as DNA, the CDR3 is TGCGCCAGCAGCCAGGTTGGCGGGATCCAATCCTACGAGCAGTACTTC.

The rearrangement links TRBV7-9 to TRBJ2-1, with no clear D. The CDR3 runs 14 residues. Germline CDR1 SEHNR, CDR2 FQNEAQ (reference sequence). V lost 0 bases to trimming and J lost 7 bases, with 10 bases between them. The chain's CDR3 is CASSLAASLNEQFF. CDR3 coding DNA: TGTGCCAGCAGCTTAGCAGCTAGTTTGAATGAGCAGTTCTTC.

The gene calls are TRBV12-3 or TRBV12-4 and TRBJ1-2, with D uncertain. The CDR3 has 13 residues. V lost 5 bases and J lost 5, with 12 bases in between. The CDR3, as DNA: TGTGCCAGCAGTCCCACTCGGAGGTATGGCTACACCTTC. This codes for CASSPTRRYGYTF.

The gene calls are TRBV13 and TRBJ2-2; TRBD1 agrees at 7 bases. With 4 bases clipped from V and 1 base from J, the junction kept 9 bases outside the gene matches. Germline V gene sequence: CDR1 PRHDT, CDR2 FYEKMQ (reference sequence). The CDR3 extends over 17 amino acids. CDR3 nucleotides: TGTGCCAGCAGCTGGGCCCGGACAGGCCTGAACACCGGGGAGCTGTTTTTT. Translation gives CASSWARTGLNTGELFF.

V gene TRBV12-3 or TRBV12-4 combines with J gene TRBJ1-5; tentatively, D is TRBD1 (6 bases). With 4 bases removed from V and 5 bases from J, the gap between germline ends came to 9 bases. The CDR3 covers 13 residues. For the CDR3, the DNA is TGTGCCAGCAGTTACAGGGTGGATCAGCCCCAGCATTTT. Translation gives CASSYRVDQPQHF.

The rearrangement links TRBV5-1 to TRBJ2-1; 9 nucleotides match TRBD2. V was clipped by 2 bases and J by 7 bases; unmatched bases: 1. Germline assignment: CDR1 SGHRS and CDR2 YFSETQ. CDR3 length: 13 amino acids. The CDR3, as DNA: TGCGCCAGCAGCTTCACTAGCGGGAATGAGCAGTTCTTC. Its protein product is CASSFTSGNEQFF.

This chain uses TRBV6-1 with TRBJ2-3; D is unresolved. The CDR3 contains 14 residues. The V end was cut by 3 bases, the J end by 7 bases, with 14 bases between. Germline CDR1 MNHNS, CDR2 SASEGT. CDR3: CASSEYQARNTQYF. The DNA for the CDR3 is TGTGCCAGCAGTGAGTACCAGGCCCGTAATACGCAGTATTTT.

This chain links TRBV7-9 with TRBJ2-1; a weak D match, TRBD2 (5 bases). CDR1 is SEHNR and CDR2 is FQNEAQ in the germline V gene (reference sequence). Between the trimmed V and J ends, which lost 5 bases and 2 bases, there was a span of 16 bases. CDR3 length: 16 residues. CDR3 amino acids: CASSRLGSGAYNEQFF. The CDR3 nucleotides read TGTGCCAGCAGCCGGTTAGGGAGCGGCGCCTACAATGAGCAGTTCTTC.

The chain joins TRBV9 to TRBJ1-6; 8 positions match TRBD1. V lost 3 bases and J lost 9; bases outside the gene matches: 8. The CDR3 covers 15 residues. Germline assignment: CDR1 SGDLS and CDR2 YYNGEE. The CDR3 here is CASSDRQGSGSPLHF. The CDR3 region has the DNA TGTGCCAGCAGCGATCGACAGGGGTCGGGTTCACCCCTCCACTTT.

Only a few counts were recorded for this clone. The chain has TRBV27 and TRBJ2-7; tentatively, D is TRBD1 (6 bases). The V end was cut by 8 bases, the J end by 7 bases, with 15 bases between. The germline V gene encodes CDR1 MNHEY and CDR2 SMNVEV (reference sequence). This CDR3 contains 12 residues. This CDR3 reads CASGRDTYEQYF. DNA for the CDR3: TGTGCCAGCGGCCGGGACACGTATGAGCAGTACTTC.

This clone turned up a few times. The chain has TRBV5-1 and TRBJ2-2; 11 nucleotides line up with TRBD2. V was clipped by 2 bases and J by 1 base; unmatched bases: 4. CDR1 is SGHRS, CDR2 YFSETQ, per germline. This CDR3 contains 17 residues. CDR3 region: CASSFATSGRNTGELFF. The CDR3 coding sequence is TGCGCCAGCAGCTTTGCCACTAGCGGGAGGAACACCGGGGAGCTGTTTTTT.

The rearrangement uses TRBV19 and TRBJ1-1; 7 bases align to TRBD1. The germline V gene has CDR1 LNHDA and CDR2 SQIVND (reference sequence). This CDR3 has 13 residues. Losses at the gene ends were 5 bases for V and 5 bases for J; bases not matched to a gene: 5. CDR3 bases: TGTGCCAGTAGTTACCTGGACAGGACTGAAGCTTTCTTT. This encodes CASSYLDRTEAFF.

The chain carries TRBV5-1 and TRBJ1-6, with D unclear. The CDR3 extends over 16 amino acids. V was trimmed by 4 bases and J by 7 bases, leaving 18 bases between them. The germline CDR1 and CDR2 sequences are SGHRS and YFSETQ. In nucleotides, the CDR3 is TGCGCCAGCAGCCGGGAAAGTGTTGGGTTAAATTCACCCCTCCACTTT. It encodes CASSRESVGLNSPLHF.

The gene calls are TRBV11-3 and TRBJ2-7; TRBD2 aligns across 9 bases. The length of the CDR3 is 17 residues. CDR1 is SGHNT, CDR2 YENEEA, per germline. The trim removed 4 bases at V and 7 bases at J, leaving 17 bases unmatched. Here the CDR3 reads CASSSPLAGLIGGEQYF. The CDR3 DNA reads as TGTGCCAGCAGCTCCCCCCTAGCGGGACTCATCGGGGGAGAGCAGTACTTC.

This chain connects TRBV4-2 to TRBJ1-1; D gene ambiguous. CDR3 length equals 13 residues. V shed 0 bases and J shed 5 bases, with 7 bases lying between them. CDR1 LGHNA and CDR2 YNFKEQ come from the germline V gene. In DNA, the CDR3 is TGTGCCAGCAGCCAAGAGGGGAGGACTGAAGCTTTCTTT. This sequence encodes CASSQEGRTEAFF.

Notes on this clone: The junction departs from germline at one end; a sequencing error may be responsible. The V call is TRBV7-9, the J call TRBJ2-2; 12 bases map to TRBD2. Germline values: CDR1 SEHNR, CDR2 FQNEAQ (reference sequence). CDR3 size: 16 residues. The DNA for the CDR3 is TGTGCCAGCAGCCTAGCGGGGGGGCCGAACACCGGGGAGCTGTTTTTT. As protein: CASSLAGGPNTGELFF.